This T cell receptor (beta chain) originates from a study of blood T cell repertoires in COVID-19. CDR1 and CDR2 (germline): WSHSY, SAAADI. This CDR3 comprises 15 residues. Trimming at V came to 4 bases and at J to 7 bases, leaving 8 bases not matched to a gene. Clones were read by immunoSEQ multiplex PCR, and TCRdb kept only the in-frame ones, dropping some. Counted here are roughly 160,000 clones, 83% occurring once; the ten biggest clones make up roughly 2%. The chain joins TRBV10-2 to TRBJ1-2; 11 bases align to TRBD1. Sequenced material: peripheral blood. The TCR sequence derives from a woman older than 75 with acute or convalescent COVID-19. CDR3 residues: CASSGPGQGVFGYTF. CDR3 DNA sequence: TGCGCCAGCAGTGGCCCGGGACAGGGGGTATTTGGCTACACCTTC.